This T cell receptor (beta chain) was sequenced during a study of shared clonotypes between healthy human individuals. Findings and caveats of the study: Rarefaction showed that sequencing of sorted subsets was incomplete (despite large depth). Across subsets, estimated richness was generally greater for naive than for memory populations.

Clones were sequenced by immunoSEQ multiplex PCR, and TCRdb holds only the in-frame ones, with some missing. The table lists millions of clones, 85% to 95% of them singletons. As to this clone: The antigen is undetermined. Other DNA sequences of this sample code for an identical CDR3.

The germline V and J ends were trimmed by 4 bases and 0 bases, with 7 bases remaining between them. The germline V gene has CDR1 SGHNT and CDR2 YYREEE (reference sequence). The length of the CDR3 is 13 residues. The sample was naive CD4+ T cells sorted from blood. As for subset: CD45RA+ positively selected. The rearrangement joins TRBV5-4 to TRBJ1-1; D is unclear. The receptor was isolated from a young man in good health. This CDR3 is CASSRILNTEAFF. Written as DNA, the CDR3 is TGTGCCAGCAGCCGAATATTGAACACTGAAGCTTTCTTT. Filled out from reference TRBV5-4 and TRBJ1-1, the complete variable domain reads ETGVTQSPTHLIKTRGQQVTLRCSSQSGHNTVSWYQQALGQGPQFIFQYYREEENGRGNFPPRFSGLQFPNYSSELNVNALELDDSALYLCASSRILNTEAFFGQGTRLTVV.